The 14 T cell receptor beta chains below come from one sample, sequenced in a study of T cell clusters in autoimmune cytopenias. TRB rearrangements were amplified by touch-down multiplex PCR with mixed TRB-A/B primers. TCRdb reprocessed the multiplex PCR reads and reports one entry per CDR3 protein, with no DNA. In all, the sample yields around 5,900 distinct CDR3 sequences. Some 38,000 genome equivalents of blood DNA were amplified for TRB. Sequencing was performed on peripheral blood. The receptor set was obtained from a human donor with an autoimmune cytopenia or autoimmune hepatitis (not recorded which).

This chain links TRBV18 with TRBJ1-2; TCRdb designates TRBD1, a call that cannot be tested without DNA. This CDR3 contains 15 residues. The V gene's germline CDR1 is KGHSH and CDR2 LQKENI. CDR3 region: CASSSGGEVNYGYTF. The variable domain in full, with the rest retrieved from reference TRBV18 and TRBJ1-2, is NAGVMQNPRHLVRRRGQEARLRCSPMKGHSHVYWYRQLPEEGLKFMVYLQKENIIDESGMPKERFSAEFPKEGPSILRIQQVVRGDSAAYFCASSSGGEVNYGYTFGSGTRLTVV.

The chain is built from TRBV6-1 and TRBJ2-2; TCRdb's D gene call, TRBD1, goes unchecked for lack of DNA. Germline V lookup: CDR1 MNHNS, CDR2 SASEGT. The CDR3 contains 15 residues. This CDR3 is CASTLSRQSTGELFF.

V and J are TRBV5-4 and TRBJ2-5; the TRBD2 assignment by TCRdb is unverifiable without DNA. The CDR3 runs 15 residues. Germline V CDR1 and CDR2: SGHNT, YYREEE (reference sequence). CDR3 protein: CASSPYAGAQETQYF.

Its frequency marks this clonotype as medium-sized (0.01 to 0.1%). This chain links TRBV6-5 with TRBJ2-2; the TCRdb call, TRBD1, lacks DNA for checking. This CDR3 contains 16 residues. Germline-derived CDR1 and CDR2 are MNHEY and SVGAGI. The CDR3 loop is CASSYLQGVMAGELFF.

This clonotype ranks as medium-sized in terms of frequency. V gene TRBV6-1 combines with J gene TRBJ2-3; TCRdb reports TRBD1, a call that lacks DNA to check it against. The germline V gene has CDR1 MNHNS and CDR2 SASEGT. The CDR3 spans 14 residues. The CDR3 sequence: CASSPQGALDTQYF.

CDR3 region: CASSLNKFNEQFF. The gene calls are TRBV5-1 and TRBJ2-1. This CDR3 comprises 13 residues. The germline V gene encodes CDR1 SGHRS and CDR2 YFSETQ.

This clonotype shows up as medium-sized by frequency. The gene calls are TRBV27 and TRBJ2-3; the D gene TCRdb calls, TRBD2, cannot be checked with no DNA. CDR3 length equals 15 residues. CDR1 is MNHEY and CDR2 is SMNVEV in the germline V gene (reference sequence). CDR3 loop: CASSWTSNPTDTQYF.

V is TRBV27 and J is TRBJ2-1; the D call of TRBD1 rests on TCRdb alone, since no DNA is present to check it. This CDR3 comprises 15 residues. From germline, CDR1 is MNHEY and CDR2 SMNVEV (reference sequence). CDR3 sequence reads: CASSLFPGTGGEQFF.

By frequency, this clonotype is medium-sized. The CDR3 here is CASSLLVLSTDTQYF. The chain uses TRBV11-1 and TRBJ2-3; TCRdb designates TRBD2, a call that cannot be tested without DNA. CDR1 is SGHAT, CDR2 FQDESV, per germline (reference sequence). There are 15 residues in the CDR3. The full variable domain, its missing parts supplied by reference TRBV11-1 and TRBJ2-3, is EAEVAQSPRYKITEKSQAVAFWCDPISGHATLYWYRQILGQGPELLVQFQDESVVDDSQLPKDRFSAERLKGVDSTLKIQPAELGDSAMYLCASSLLVLSTDTQYFGPGTRLTVL.

This CDR3 is CAYHLGESSYNEQFF. The V gene is TRBV30, the J gene TRBJ2-1; TCRdb lists TRBD2, though no DNA is available to test this call. The V gene's germline CDR1 is GTSNPN and CDR2 SVGIG (reference sequence). The CDR3 has 15 amino acids.

This rearrangement joins TRBV20-1 to TRBJ2-7; the TCRdb D gene call, TRBD1, has no DNA to confirm it. The length of the CDR3 is 14 residues. CDR1 and CDR2 from the germline V gene are DFQATT and SNEGSKA (reference sequence). The CDR3 is CSAASSRGAAEQYF.

The chain uses TRBV7-2 and TRBJ2-5; with no DNA, the TCRdb D assignment of TRBD2 cannot be verified. Germline-derived CDR1 and CDR2 are SGHTA and FQGNSA. The CDR3 has 15 amino acids. The CDR3 loop reads CASSLSGLDQETQYF.

This clonotype is called medium-sized (0.01 to 0.1%) based on its frequency. The chain recombines TRBV7-2 with TRBJ1-6; TCRdb's D gene call, TRBD1, goes unchecked for lack of DNA. Germline V gene lookup returns CDR1 SGHTA and CDR2 FQGNSA. CDR3 length: 16 amino acids. The CDR3 protein is CASSPRGGATGSPLHF. The variable domain in full, with the rest retrieved from reference TRBV7-2 and TRBJ1-6, is GAGVSQSPSNKVTEKGKDVELRCDPISGHTALYWYRQSLGQGLEFLIYFQGNSAPDKSGLPSDRFSAERTGGSVSTLTIQRTQQEDSAVYLCASSPRGGATGSPLHFGNGTRLTVT.

The rearrangement uses TRBV18 and TRBJ1-4. CDR1 is KGHSH and CDR2 is LQKENI in the germline V gene. CDR3 length equals 13 residues. The CDR3 protein is CASSPDMNEKLFF.